The source of this T cell receptor beta chain is a study of identical twins. This CDR3 contains 13 residues. From germline, CDR1 is SGHRS and CDR2 YFSETQ. The V end lost 3 bases, the J end lost 3 bases, and 8 bases lay between the germline ends. Study-wide results and limits: Memory repertoires lacked the insertion deficit that abundant cord blood beta clonotypes showed. Cross-sectional statistical analysis, not tracking of the same donors, underpinned the conclusions.

Via MiXCR, TCRdb re-called the 5' RACE reads, giving one row per CDR3 protein. Among a few hundred thousand distinct CDR3 sequences listed, nearly 15% were seen once. Regarding this clonotype: The target antigen is unknown.

The data were also submitted as part of a second study, on yellow fever vaccine responses in identical twins.

This rearrangement joins TRBV5-1 to TRBJ2-3; D not resolved. Sequenced sample: CD4+ T cells sorted from blood. The sequence was obtained from a young woman in good health. CDR3 sequence (DNA): TGCGCCAGCAGCTCGGCCTTGACAGATACGCAGTATTTT. Amino acid sequence: CASSSALTDTQYF.